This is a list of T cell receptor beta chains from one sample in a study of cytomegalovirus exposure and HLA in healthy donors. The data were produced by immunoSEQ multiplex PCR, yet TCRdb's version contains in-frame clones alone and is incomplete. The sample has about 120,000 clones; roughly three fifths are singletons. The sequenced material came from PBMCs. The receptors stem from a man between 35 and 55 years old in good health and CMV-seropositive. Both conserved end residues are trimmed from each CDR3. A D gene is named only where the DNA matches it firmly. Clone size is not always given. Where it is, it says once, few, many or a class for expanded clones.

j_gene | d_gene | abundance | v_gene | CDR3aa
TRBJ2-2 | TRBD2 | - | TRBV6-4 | AILAGGDGTGELF
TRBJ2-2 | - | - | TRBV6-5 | ASSQGQNTGELF
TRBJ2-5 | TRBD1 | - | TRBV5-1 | ASSPRTGEQETQY
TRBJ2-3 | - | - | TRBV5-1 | ASSLMGAATDTQY
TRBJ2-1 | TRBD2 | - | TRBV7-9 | ASSSGLAGDNEQF
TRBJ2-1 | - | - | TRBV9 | ASSVVPSANEQF
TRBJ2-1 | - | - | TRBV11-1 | ASSSAAGNEQF
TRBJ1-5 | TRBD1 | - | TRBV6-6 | ASSYPGQDFNQPQH
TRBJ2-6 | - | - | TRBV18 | ASTPSGANVLT
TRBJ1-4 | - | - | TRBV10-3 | AISAGGRGNEKLF
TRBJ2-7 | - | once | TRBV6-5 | ASSYSQGSYEQY
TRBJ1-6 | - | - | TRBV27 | ASSFFGGSYSPLH